This T cell receptor (beta chain) was documented in a study of shared clonotypes between healthy human individuals. This CDR3 has 14 amino acids. With 4 bases removed from V and 1 base from J, the gap between germline ends came to 11 bases. Germline V gives CDR1 SGHRS, CDR2 YFSETQ. Assay used: immunoSEQ multiplex PCR; TCRdb lists only in-frame clones, some missing. The sample has approximately 700,000 clones, 55% to 85% seen once. The chain carries TRBV5-1 and TRBJ2-5; D unresolved. The source of this sequence is a woman aged 25 to 45 in good health. The sample taken for sequencing was memory CD4+ T cells sorted from blood. Indicated subset: CD45RA-negative fraction. The CDR3 loop is CASSPQWSQETQYF. The CDR3 bases are TGCGCCAGCAGCCCTCAGTGGTCCCAAGAGACCCAGTACTTC.